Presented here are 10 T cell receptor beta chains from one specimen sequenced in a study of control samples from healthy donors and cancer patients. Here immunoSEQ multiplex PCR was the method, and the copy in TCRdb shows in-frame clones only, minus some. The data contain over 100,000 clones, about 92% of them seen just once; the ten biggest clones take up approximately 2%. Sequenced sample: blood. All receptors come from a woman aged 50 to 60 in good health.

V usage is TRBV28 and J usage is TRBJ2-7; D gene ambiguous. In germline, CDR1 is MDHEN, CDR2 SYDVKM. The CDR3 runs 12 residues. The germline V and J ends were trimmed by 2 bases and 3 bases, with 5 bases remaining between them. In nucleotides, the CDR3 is TGTGCCAGCAGTTTAACCTACTACGAGCAGTACTTC. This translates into CASSLTYYEQYF.

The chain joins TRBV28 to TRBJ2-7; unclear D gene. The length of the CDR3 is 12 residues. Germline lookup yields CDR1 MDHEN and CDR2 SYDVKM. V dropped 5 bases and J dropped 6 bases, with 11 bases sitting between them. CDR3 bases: TGTGCCAGCAGTCATGCGTTCCGCGAGCAGTACTTC. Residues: CASSHAFREQYF.

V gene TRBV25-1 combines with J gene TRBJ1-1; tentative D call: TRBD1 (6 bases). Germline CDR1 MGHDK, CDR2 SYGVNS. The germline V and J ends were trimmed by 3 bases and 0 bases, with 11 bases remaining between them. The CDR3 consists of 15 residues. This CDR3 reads CASSDPQGMNTEAFF. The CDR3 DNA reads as TGTGCCAGCAGTGACCCCCAGGGGATGAACACTGAAGCTTTCTTT.

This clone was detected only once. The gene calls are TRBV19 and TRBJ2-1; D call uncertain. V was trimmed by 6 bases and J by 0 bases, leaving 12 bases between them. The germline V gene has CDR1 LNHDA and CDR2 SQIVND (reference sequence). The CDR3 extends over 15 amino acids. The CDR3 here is CASSPQSSSYNEQFF. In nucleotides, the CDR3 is TGTGCCAGTAGCCCGCAGTCCAGCTCCTACAATGAGCAGTTCTTC. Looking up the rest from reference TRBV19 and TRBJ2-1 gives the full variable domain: DGGITQSPKYLFRKEGQNVTLSCEQNLNHDAMYWYRQDPGQGLRLIYYSQIVNDFQKGDIAEGYSVSREKKESFPLTVTSAQKNPTAFYLCASSPQSSSYNEQFFGPGTRLTVL.

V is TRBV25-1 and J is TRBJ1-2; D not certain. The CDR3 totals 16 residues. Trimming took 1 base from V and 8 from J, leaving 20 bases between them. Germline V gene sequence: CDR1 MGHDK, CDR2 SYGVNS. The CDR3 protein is CASSESLGRALPGYTF. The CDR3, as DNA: TGTGCCAGCAGTGAATCCCTCGGACGGGCCCTCCCCGGCTACACCTTC.

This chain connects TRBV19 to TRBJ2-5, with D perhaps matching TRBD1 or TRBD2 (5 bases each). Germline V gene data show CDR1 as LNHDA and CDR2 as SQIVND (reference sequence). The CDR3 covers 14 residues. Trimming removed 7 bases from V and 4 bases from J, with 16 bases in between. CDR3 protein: CASTPGPRGETQYF. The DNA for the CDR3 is TGTGCCAGTACCCCAGGGCCTCGGGGAGAGACCCAGTACTTC.

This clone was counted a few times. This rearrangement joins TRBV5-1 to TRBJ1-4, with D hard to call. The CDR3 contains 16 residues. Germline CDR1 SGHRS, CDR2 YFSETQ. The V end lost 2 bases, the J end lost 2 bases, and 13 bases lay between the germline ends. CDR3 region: CASSFVLGSTNEKLFF. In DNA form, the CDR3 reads TGCGCCAGCAGCTTTGTTCTGGGGAGCACTAATGAAAAACTGTTTTTT.

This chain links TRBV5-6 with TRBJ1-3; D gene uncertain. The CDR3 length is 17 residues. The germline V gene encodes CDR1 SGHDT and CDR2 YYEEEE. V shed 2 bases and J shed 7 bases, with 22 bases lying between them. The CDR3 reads CASSLGSGGPFRNTIYF. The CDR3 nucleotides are TGTGCCAGCAGCTTAGGTAGCGGAGGCCCCTTCAGGAACACCATATATTTT.

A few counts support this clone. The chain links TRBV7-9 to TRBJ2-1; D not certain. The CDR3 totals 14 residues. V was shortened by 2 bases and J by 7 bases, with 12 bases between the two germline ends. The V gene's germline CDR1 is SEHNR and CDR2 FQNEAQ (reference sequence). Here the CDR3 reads CASSLITPANEQFF. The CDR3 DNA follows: TGTGCCAGCAGCTTAATAACGCCGGCGAATGAGCAGTTCTTC.

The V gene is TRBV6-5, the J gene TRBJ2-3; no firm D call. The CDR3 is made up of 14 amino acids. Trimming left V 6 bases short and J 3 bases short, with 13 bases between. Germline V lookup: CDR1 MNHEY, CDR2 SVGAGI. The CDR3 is CASRTLDRTDTQYF. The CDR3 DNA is TGTGCCAGCAGAACCCTCGACCGAACAGATACGCAGTATTTT.